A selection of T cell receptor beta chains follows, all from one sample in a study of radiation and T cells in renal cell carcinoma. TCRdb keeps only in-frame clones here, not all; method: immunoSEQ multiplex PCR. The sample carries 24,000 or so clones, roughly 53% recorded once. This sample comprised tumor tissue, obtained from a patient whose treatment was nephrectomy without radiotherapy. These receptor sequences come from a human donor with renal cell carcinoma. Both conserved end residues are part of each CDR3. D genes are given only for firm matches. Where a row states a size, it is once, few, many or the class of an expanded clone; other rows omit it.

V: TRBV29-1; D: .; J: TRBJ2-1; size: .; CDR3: CSVASLKNYNYNEQFF; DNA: TGCAGCGTAGCCTCTTTGAAGAATTATAACTACAATGAGCAGTTCTTC
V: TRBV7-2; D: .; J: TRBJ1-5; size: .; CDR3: CASSTRGHQPQHF; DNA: TGTGCCAGCAGCACTAGAGGCCATCAGCCCCAGCATTTT
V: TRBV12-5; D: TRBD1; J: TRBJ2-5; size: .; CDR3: CASGLPRGPGQQETQYF; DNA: TGTGCTAGTGGTTTACCCCGCGGTCCGGGACAGCAAGAGACCCAGTACTTC
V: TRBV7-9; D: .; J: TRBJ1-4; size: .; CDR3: CASSPLSSEKLFF; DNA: TGTGCCAGCAGCCCCCTTAGCTCTGAAAAACTGTTTTTT
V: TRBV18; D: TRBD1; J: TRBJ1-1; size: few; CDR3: CASSTGQDTEAFF; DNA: TGTGCCAGCTCGACAGGGCAAGACACTGAAGCTTTCTTT
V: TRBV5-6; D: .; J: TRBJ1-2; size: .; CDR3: CASSRGGAGDTF; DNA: TGTGCCAGCAGCCGGGGTGGGGCCGGGGACACCTTC
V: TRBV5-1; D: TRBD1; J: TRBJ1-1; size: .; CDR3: CASSSTGAGTEAFF; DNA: TGCGCCAGCAGCTCGACAGGGGCGGGCACTGAAGCTTTCTTT
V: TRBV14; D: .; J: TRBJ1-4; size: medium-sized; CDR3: CASSILINEKLFF; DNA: TGTGCCAGCAGCATCCTGATTAATGAAAAACTGTTTTTT
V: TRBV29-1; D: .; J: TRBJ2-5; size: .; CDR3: CSVEVASQETQYF; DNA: TGCAGCGTTGAAGTGGCTAGCCAAGAGACCCAGTACTTC
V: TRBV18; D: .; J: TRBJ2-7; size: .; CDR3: CASSPTTQGYEQYF; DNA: TGTGCCAGCTCACCTACAACCCAAGGATACGAGCAGTACTTC
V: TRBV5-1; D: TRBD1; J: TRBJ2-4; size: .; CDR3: CASSLEGGLQYF; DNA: TGCGCCAGCAGCTTGGAAGGGGGCCTTCAGTACTTC
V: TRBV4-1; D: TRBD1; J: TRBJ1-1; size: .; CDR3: CASSQGGQGYEAFF; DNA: TGCGCCAGCAGCCAGGGGGGACAGGGGTATGAAGCTTTCTTT
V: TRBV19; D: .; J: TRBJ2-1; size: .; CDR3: CASSIGTPGMNEQFF; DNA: TGTGCCAGTAGTATAGGGACCCCTGGTATGAATGAGCAGTTCTTC
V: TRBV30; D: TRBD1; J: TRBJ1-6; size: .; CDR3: CAWIAGTGGFYNSPLHF; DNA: TGTGCCTGGATCGCCGGGACAGGGGGCTTCTATAATTCACCCCTCCACTTT
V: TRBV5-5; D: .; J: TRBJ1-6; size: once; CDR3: CASSYRGGNSPLHF; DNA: TGTGCCAGCAGCTACAGAGGGGGTAATTCACCCCTCCACTTT
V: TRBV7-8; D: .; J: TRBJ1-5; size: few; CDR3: CASSSLPAGLRQPQHF; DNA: TGTGCCAGCAGCTCGCTCCCAGCAGGGCTCCGCCAGCCCCAGCATTTT
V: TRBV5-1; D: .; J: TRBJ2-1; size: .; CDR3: CASSWAGVAEQFF; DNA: TGCGCCAGCAGTTGGGCAGGGGTTGCTGAGCAGTTCTTC
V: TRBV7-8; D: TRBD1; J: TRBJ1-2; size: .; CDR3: CASSLARTGPYGYTF; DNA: TGTGCCAGCAGCTTAGCCCGGACAGGGCCCTATGGCTACACCTTC
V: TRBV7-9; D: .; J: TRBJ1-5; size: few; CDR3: CASGTSNQPQHF; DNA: TGTGCCAGCGGAACTAGCAATCAGCCCCAGCATTTT
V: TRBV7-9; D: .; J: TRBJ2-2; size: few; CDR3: CASSQDLSVPGELFF; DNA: TGTGCCAGCAGCCAAGACCTATCGGTCCCCGGGGAGCTGTTTTTT
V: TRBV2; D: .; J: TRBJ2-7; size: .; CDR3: CAGKGRPSAYEQYF; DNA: TGTGCCGGAAAGGGCAGGCCCTCAGCCTACGAGCAGTACTTC
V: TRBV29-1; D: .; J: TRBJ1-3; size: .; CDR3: CSVAGQGNTIYF; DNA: TGCAGCGTTGCAGGGCAAGGAAACACCATATATTTT
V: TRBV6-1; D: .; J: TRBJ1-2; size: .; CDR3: CATGRTVQGYTF; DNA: TGTGCCACCGGTCGGACAGTTCAAGGCTACACCTTC
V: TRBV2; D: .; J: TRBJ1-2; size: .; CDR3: CASSIGFTNYGYTF; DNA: TGTGCCAGCAGCATCGGGTTTACGAACTATGGCTACACCTTC
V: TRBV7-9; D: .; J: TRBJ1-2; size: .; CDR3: CASSGWGNLPHYGYTF; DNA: TGTGCCAGCAGCGGCTGGGGGAATTTACCCCACTATGGCTACACCTTC
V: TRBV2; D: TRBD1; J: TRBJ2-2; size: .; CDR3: CASTRTGATLNTGELFF; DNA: TGTGCCAGCACCAGGACAGGGGCGACCCTGAACACCGGGGAGCTGTTTTTT
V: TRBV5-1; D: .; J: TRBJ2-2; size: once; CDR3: CASSSRVTGELFF; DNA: TGCGCCAGCAGTTCTAGGGTAACCGGGGAGCTGTTTTTT
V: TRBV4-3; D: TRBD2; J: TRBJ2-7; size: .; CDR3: CASSQDWTSGQYYEQYF; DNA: TGCGCCAGCAGCCAAGACTGGACTAGCGGGCAATACTACGAGCAGTACTTC
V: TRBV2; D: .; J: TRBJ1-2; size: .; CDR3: CASSGGEGGYGYTF; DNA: TGTGCCAGCAGTGGGGGGGAAGGCGGCTATGGCTACACCTTC
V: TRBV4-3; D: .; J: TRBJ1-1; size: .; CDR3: CASSQAAGLSEAFF; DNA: TGCGCCAGCAGCCAAGCCGCAGGATTATCTGAAGCTTTCTTT
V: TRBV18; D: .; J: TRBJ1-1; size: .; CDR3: CASSQSGKIEAFF; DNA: TGTGCCAGCTCCCAGTCAGGAAAAATCGAAGCTTTCTTT